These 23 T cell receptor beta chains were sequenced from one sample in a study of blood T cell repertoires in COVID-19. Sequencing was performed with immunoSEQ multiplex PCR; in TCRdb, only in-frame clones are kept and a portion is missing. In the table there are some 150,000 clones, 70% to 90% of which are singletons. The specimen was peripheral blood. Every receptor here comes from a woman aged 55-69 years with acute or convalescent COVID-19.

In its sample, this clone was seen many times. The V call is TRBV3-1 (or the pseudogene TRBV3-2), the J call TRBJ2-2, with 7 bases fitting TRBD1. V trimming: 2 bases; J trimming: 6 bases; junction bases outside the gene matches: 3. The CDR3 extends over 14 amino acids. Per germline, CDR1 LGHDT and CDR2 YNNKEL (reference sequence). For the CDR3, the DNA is TGTGCCAGCAGCCAATTTCAGGGGGCCGGGGAGCTGTTTTTT. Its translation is CASSQFQGAGELFF.

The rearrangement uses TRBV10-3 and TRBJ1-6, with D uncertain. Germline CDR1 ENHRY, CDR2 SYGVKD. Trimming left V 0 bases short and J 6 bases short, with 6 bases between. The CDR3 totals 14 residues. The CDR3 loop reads CAISESGSNSPLHF. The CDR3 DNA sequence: TGTGCCATCAGTGAGTCGGGCAGTAATTCACCCCTCCACTTT.

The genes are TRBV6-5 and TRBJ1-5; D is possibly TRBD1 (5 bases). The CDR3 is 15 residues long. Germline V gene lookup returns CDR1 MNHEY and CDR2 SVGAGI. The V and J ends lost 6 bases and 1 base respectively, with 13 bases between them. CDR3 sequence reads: CASSRGTGSNQPQHF. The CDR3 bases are TGTGCCAGCAGCCGCGGGACTGGGAGCAATCAGCCCCAGCATTTT.

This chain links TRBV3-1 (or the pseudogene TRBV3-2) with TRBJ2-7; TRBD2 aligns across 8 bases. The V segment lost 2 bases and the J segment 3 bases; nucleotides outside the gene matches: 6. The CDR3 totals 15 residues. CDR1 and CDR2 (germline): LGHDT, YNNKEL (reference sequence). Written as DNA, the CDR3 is TGTGCCAGCAGCCAAAATTTGGCGGGGGGCTACGAGCAGTACTTC. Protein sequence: CASSQNLAGGYEQYF.

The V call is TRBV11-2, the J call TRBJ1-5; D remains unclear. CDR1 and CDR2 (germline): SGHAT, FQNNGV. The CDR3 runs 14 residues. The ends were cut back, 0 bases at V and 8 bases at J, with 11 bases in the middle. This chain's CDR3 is CASSLDPAGKPQHF. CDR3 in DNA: TGTGCCAGCAGCTTAGATCCGGCGGGGAAGCCCCAGCATTTT.

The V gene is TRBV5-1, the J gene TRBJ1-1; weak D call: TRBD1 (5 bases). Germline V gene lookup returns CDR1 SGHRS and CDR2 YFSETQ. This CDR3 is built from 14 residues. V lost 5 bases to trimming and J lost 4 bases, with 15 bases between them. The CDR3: CASSHTGRGTEAFF. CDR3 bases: TGCGCCAGCAGTCACACGGGGAGGGGCACTGAAGCTTTCTTT.

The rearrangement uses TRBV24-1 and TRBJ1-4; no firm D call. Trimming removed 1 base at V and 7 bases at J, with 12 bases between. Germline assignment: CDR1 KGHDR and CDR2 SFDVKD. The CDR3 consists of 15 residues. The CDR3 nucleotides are TGTGCCACCAGTGATTTTACAGAGGCGGGTGAAAAACTGTTTTTT. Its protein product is CATSDFTEAGEKLFF.

The CDR3 region is CASRSGGGWGNYGYTF. As DNA, the CDR3 is TGTGCCAGCAGATCTGGGGGAGGTTGGGGCAACTATGGCTACACCTTC. The J gene is TRBJ1-2, the V gene TRBV25-1; D is possibly TRBD1 (5 bases). The CDR3 has 16 amino acids. CDR1 and CDR2 from the germline V gene are MGHDK and SYGVNS. V was pared by 6 bases and J by 2 bases, with 19 bases between.

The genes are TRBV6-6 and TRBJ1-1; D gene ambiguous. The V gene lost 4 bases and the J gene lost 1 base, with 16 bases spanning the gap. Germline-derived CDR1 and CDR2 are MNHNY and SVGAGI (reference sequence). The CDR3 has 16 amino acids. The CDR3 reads CASSSNFGGPNTEAFF. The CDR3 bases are TGTGCCAGCAGTTCCAACTTTGGTGGTCCGAACACTGAAGCTTTCTTT.

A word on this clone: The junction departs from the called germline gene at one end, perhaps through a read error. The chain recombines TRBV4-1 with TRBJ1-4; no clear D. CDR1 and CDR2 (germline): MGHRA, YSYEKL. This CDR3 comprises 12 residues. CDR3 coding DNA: TGCGCCAGCAGTAGAGCTAACGAAAAACTGTTTTTT. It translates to CASSRANEKLFF.

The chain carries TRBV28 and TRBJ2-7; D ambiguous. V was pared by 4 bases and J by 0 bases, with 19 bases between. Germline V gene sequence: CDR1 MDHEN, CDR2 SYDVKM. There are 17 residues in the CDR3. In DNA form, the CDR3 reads TGTGCCAGCAGTTCGCAAACAGCCCGCCAAGGCTCCTACGAGCAGTACTTC. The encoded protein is CASSSQTARQGSYEQYF.

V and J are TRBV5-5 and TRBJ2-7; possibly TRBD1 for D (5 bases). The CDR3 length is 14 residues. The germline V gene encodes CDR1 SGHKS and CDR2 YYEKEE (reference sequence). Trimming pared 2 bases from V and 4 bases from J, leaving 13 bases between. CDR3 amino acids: CASSFRVVRYEQYF. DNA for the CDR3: TGTGCCAGCAGCTTCAGGGTAGTCCGATACGAGCAGTACTTC.

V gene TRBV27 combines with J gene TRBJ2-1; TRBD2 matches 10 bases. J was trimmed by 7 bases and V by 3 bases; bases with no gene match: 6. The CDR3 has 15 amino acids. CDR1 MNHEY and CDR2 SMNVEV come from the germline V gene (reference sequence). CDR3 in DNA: TGTGCCAGCAGTTTTAGCGGGGGGCCCCAGAATGAGCAGTTCTTC. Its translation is CASSFSGGPQNEQFF.

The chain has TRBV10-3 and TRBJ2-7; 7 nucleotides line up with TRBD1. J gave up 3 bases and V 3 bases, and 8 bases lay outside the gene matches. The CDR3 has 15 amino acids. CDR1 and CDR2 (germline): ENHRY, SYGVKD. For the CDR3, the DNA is TGTGCCATCAGTGATGAGAGGGGGCCCAACTACGAGCAGTACTTC. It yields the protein CAISDERGPNYEQYF.

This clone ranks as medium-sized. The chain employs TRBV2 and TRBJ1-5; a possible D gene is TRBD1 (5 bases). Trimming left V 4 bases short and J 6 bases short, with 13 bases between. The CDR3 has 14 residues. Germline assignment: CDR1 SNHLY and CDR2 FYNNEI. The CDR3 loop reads CASSAGGMGQPQHF. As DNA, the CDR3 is TGTGCCAGCAGTGCGGGGGGGATGGGTCAGCCCCAGCATTTT.

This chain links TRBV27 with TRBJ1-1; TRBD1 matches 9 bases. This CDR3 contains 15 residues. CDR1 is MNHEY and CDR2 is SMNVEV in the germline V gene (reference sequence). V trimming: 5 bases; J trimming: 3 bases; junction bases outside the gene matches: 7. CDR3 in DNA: TGTGCCAGCAGTCCTACAGGGGGCGCATACACTGAAGCTTTCTTT. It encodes CASSPTGGAYTEAFF.

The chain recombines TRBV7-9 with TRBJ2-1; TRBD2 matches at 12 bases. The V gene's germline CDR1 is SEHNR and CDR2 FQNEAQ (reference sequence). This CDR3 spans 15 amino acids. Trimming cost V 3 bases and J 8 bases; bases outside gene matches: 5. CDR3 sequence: CASSLPSGGADEQFF. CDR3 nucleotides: TGTGCCAGCAGCTTGCCTAGCGGGGGGGCCGATGAGCAGTTCTTC.

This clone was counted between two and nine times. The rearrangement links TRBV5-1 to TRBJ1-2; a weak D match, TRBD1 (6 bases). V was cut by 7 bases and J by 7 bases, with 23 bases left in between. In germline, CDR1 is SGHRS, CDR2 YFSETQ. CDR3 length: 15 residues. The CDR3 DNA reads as TGCGCCAGCCAACCTTTCCCGGGGGGCGCGAGTGGCTACACCTTC. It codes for CASQPFPGGASGYTF.

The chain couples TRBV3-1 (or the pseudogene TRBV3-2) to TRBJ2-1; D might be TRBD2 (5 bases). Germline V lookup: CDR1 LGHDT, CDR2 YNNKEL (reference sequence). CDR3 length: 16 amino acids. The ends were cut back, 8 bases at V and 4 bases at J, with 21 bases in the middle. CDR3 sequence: CASARLSSAAYNEQFF. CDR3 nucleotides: TGTGCCAGCGCACGTCTCTCCTCAGCGGCTTACAATGAGCAGTTCTTC.

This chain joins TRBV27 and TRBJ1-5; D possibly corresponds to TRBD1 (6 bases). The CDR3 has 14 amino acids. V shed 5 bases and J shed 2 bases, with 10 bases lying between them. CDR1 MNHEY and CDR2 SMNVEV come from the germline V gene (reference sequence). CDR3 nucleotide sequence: TGTGCCAGCAGTGACAGGATTGGCAATCAGCCCCAGCATTTT. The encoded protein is CASSDRIGNQPQHF.

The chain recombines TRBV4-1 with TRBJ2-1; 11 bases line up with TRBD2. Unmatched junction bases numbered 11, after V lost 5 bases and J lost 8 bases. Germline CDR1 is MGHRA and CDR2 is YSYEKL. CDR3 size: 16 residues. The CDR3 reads CASSFPLTSGEHEQFF. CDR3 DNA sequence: TGCGCCAGCAGCTTCCCCTTGACTAGCGGGGAGCATGAGCAGTTCTTC.

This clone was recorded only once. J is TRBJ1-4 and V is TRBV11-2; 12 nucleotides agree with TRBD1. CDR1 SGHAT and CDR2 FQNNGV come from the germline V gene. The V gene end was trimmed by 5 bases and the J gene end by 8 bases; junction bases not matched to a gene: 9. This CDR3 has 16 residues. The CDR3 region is CASSPGTGGPGEKLFF. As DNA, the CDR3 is TGTGCCAGCAGCCCCGGGACAGGGGGCCCGGGGGAAAAACTGTTTTTT.

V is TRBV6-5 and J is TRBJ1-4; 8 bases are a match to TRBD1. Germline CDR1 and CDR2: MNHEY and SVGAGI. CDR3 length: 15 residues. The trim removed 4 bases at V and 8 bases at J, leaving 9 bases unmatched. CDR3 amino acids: CASSLSGTGSEKLFF. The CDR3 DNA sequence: TGTGCCAGCAGTTTAAGCGGGACAGGCAGCGAAAAACTGTTTTTT.